These T cell receptor beta chains were read from a single sample in a study of shared clonotypes between healthy human individuals. This table comes from immunoSEQ multiplex PCR, and its TCRdb copy is limited to in-frame clones, with some not included. The sample gives roughly 520,000 clones, roughly 95% of which show up once; nearly 0.065% is in the top ten. Sequenced: naive CD4+ T cells sorted from blood. All receptors derive from a woman aged 30 to 39 in good health. CDR3s include the opening cysteine and the closing phenylalanine or tryptophan. A D gene is named only where the DNA matches it firmly. The size field is filled for only some rows; it gives once, few, many or a size class.

d_call	j_call	cdr3_length	clone_size	v_call	cdr3_aa	cdr3_nt
TRBD2	TRBJ2-2	16	few	TRBV11-2	CASSFVSSGRTGELFF	TGTGCCAGCAGCTTCGTATCTAGCGGGAGGACCGGGGAGCTGTTTTTT
.	TRBJ1-2	15	.	TRBV5-5	CASSFQFRGNYGYTF	TGTGCCAGCAGCTTTCAATTTCGCGGGAACTATGGCTACACCTTC
TRBD1	TRBJ1-1	15	.	TRBV6-6	CASSYSDTTGAEAFF	TGTGCCAGCAGTTACAGCGACACCACAGGGGCTGAAGCTTTCTTT
TRBD2	TRBJ2-1	13	once	TRBV2	CASRDYPYNEQFF	TGTGCCAGTCGGGACTATCCCTACAATGAGCAGTTCTTC
.	TRBJ2-4	18	.	TRBV7-8	CASSFGVSGARAKNIQYF	TGTGCCAGCAGCTTCGGTGTATCGGGCGCCCGGGCCAAAAACATTCAGTACTTC
TRBD1	TRBJ1-3	13	.	TRBV6-1	CATNRGSGNTIYF	TGTGCCACCAACAGGGGCTCTGGAAACACCATATATTTT
.	TRBJ1-1	13	.	TRBV6-6	CASSYGQITEAFF	TGTGCCAGCAGTTACGGGCAGATCACTGAAGCTTTCTTT
.	TRBJ1-2	15	.	TRBV4-1	CASSTPGHTNYGYTF	TGCGCCAGCAGCACTCCGGGACATACTAACTATGGCTACACCTTC
TRBD1	TRBJ2-7	14	.	TRBV6-6	CASSSDRGLYEQYF	TGTGCCAGCAGTTCGGACAGGGGGCTTTACGAGCAGTACTTC
.	TRBJ2-3	14	.	TRBV7-3	CASSLGLSTDTQYF	TGTGCCAGCAGCTTAGGGTTGAGCACAGATACGCAGTATTTT
.	TRBJ1-2	13	.	TRBV6-6	CASSLPLSYGYTF	TGTGCCAGCAGTTTACCCCTGAGCTATGGCTACACCTTC
TRBD2	TRBJ2-2	16	.	TRBV25-1	CASSEYRGRNTGELFF	TGTGCCAGCAGTGAATATCGCGGGAGGAACACCGGGGAGCTGTTTTTT
.	TRBJ1-2	11	.	TRBV29-1	CSVQENYGYTF	TGCAGCGTACAGGAGAACTATGGCTACACCTTC
TRBD2	TRBJ2-7	16	.	TRBV7-2	CASSLGSAGGPYEQYF	TGTGCCAGCAGCTTAGGATCGGCGGGAGGGCCTTACGAGCAGTACTTC
.	TRBJ1-5	14	once	TRBV7-6	CASSLDSALGRQHF	TGTGCTAGCAGCTTAGATTCAGCACTAGGGAGGCAGCATTTT
.	TRBJ2-7	14	.	TRBV10-3	CAISGQGYSYEQYF	TGTGCCATCAGTGGTCAGGGGTACTCCTACGAGCAGTACTTC